The sequence of this T cell receptor (beta chain) was determined in a study of cytomegalovirus exposure and HLA in healthy donors. The PCR used 60 Vbeta and 13 Jbeta primers. Profiled with immunoSEQ multiplex PCR; TCRdb holds only in-frame clones, not every one. The top ten clones hold 2.5% to 3.5% of a sample with about 150,000 clones, over 60% of them seen once. There are 15 residues in the CDR3. Germline V gene sequence: CDR1 ENHRY, CDR2 SYGVKD. The V gene end was trimmed by 1 base and the J gene end by 5 bases; junction bases not matched to a gene: 5. This clonotype was obtained from a male donor in good health and CMV-seronegative. Sequenced sample: PBMCs. The V call is TRBV10-3, the J call TRBJ2-7; 10 bases fit TRBD2. CDR3 protein: CAISEYGTSVDEQYF. The CDR3 DNA reads as TGTGCCATCAGTGAGTATGGGACTAGCGTCGACGAGCAGTACTTC.